The 29 T cell receptor beta chains below were found in one sample sequenced in a study of shared clonotypes between healthy human individuals. The data were produced by immunoSEQ multiplex PCR, yet TCRdb's version contains in-frame clones alone and is incomplete. The sample records over a million clones, around three quarters being singletons. The sample comprised memory CD4+ T cells from PBMCs. Subset specified: CD45RA-negative fraction. The receptors originated from a man aged 18 to 29 in good health. Some clones in this sample may be carry-over from other donors' samples.

The chain combines TRBV7-9 with TRBJ1-3; tentative D call: TRBD1 (5 bases). The V gene lost 5 bases and the J gene lost 0 bases, with 11 bases spanning the gap. The germline gives CDR1 SEHNR, CDR2 FQNEAQ (reference sequence). The CDR3 is 15 residues long. The CDR3 DNA is TGTGCCAGCAGCGTCCCAGGGAACTCTGGAAACACCATATATTTT. Residues: CASSVPGNSGNTIYF. The full variable domain, in which reference TRBV7-9 and TRBJ1-3 provide the parts outside the CDR3, is DTGVSQNPRHKITKRGQNVTFRCDPISEHNRLYWYRQTLGQGPEFLTYFQNEAQLEKSRLLSDRFSAERPKGSFSTLEIQRTEQGDSAMYLCASSVPGNSGNTIYFGEGSWLTVV.

Comments on this clone: The sample has other DNA sequences that encode this CDR3 too. The chain is built from TRBV5-1 and TRBJ1-2; 8 bases fit TRBD1. The CDR3 runs 14 residues. V dropped 0 bases and J dropped 4; count of bases not matched to a gene: 2. Looked up from germline, CDR1 is SGHRS and CDR2 is YFSETQ. CDR3 in amino acids: CASSLGTGGYGYTF. CDR3 nucleotides: TGCGCCAGCAGCTTGGGCACAGGGGGCTATGGCTACACCTTC.

The gene calls are TRBV5-4 and TRBJ2-3; 10 bases align to TRBD2. Germline loops: CDR1 SGHNT, CDR2 YYREEE (reference sequence). With 3 bases clipped from V and 5 bases from J, the junction kept 9 bases outside the gene matches. The CDR3 runs to 16 residues. The CDR3 here is CASSWKSGRGEDTQYF. The CDR3 DNA follows: TGTGCCAGCAGCTGGAAAAGCGGGAGGGGAGAAGATACGCAGTATTTT.

This clone was detected a few times. Other DNA sequences in this sample translate to the same CDR3. The chain is built from TRBV27 and TRBJ2-3, with unresolved D. Germline CDR1 MNHEY, CDR2 SMNVEV (reference sequence). This CDR3 contains 13 residues. Trimming removed 2 bases from V and 2 bases from J, with 5 bases in between. Written as DNA, the CDR3 is TGTGCCAGCAGTTTACGCTTCACAGATACGCAGTATTTT. This encodes CASSLRFTDTQYF.

The V call is TRBV5-3, the J call TRBJ2-2; D is perhaps TRBD1 (5 bases). Being an ORF, TRBV5-3 has a function that is uncertain. The CDR3 sequence is 15 residues long. V lost 1 base, J lost 6 bases, and 13 bases lay in between. Here the CDR3 DNA reads TGTGCCAGAAGCTTGCTTAGGGGATGGGCCGGGGAGCTGTTTTTT. Translated: CARSLLRGWAGELFF.

The rearrangement joins TRBV25-1 to TRBJ2-1; D is ambiguous. Deletions cut 3 bases from V and 3 bases from J, with 6 bases between. Germline lookup yields CDR1 MGHDK and CDR2 SYGVNS. The CDR3 is made up of 13 amino acids. CDR3 sequence (DNA): TGTGCCAGCAGTGATGGGAACTACAATGAGCAGTTCTTC. Translation gives CASSDGNYNEQFF. The variable domain in full, completed from reference TRBV25-1 and TRBJ2-1, reads EADIYQTPRYLVIGTGKKITLECSQTMGHDKMYWYQQDPGMELHLIHYSYGVNSTEKGDLSSESTVSRIRTEHFPLTLESARPSHTSQYLCASSDGNYNEQFFGPGTRLTVL.

The V and J genes are TRBV5-1 and TRBJ1-1, with D hard to call. Germline-derived CDR1 and CDR2 are SGHRS and YFSETQ. The CDR3 sequence is 14 residues long. The V and J ends lost 0 bases and 9 bases respectively, with 15 bases between them. CDR3 bases: TGCGCCAGCAGCTTGGAGGCAGGCTCTCGGAAAGCTTTCTTT. This translates into CASSLEAGSRKAFF.

The chain uses TRBV2 and TRBJ2-7; D is possibly TRBD2 (6 bases). The CDR3 has 15 residues. Germline CDR1 is SNHLY and CDR2 is FYNNEI. V lost 5 bases and J lost 2, with 16 bases in between. The DNA for the CDR3 is TGTGCCAGCAGTCCGCAAGGACTATCGACCTACGAGCAGTACTTC. Its translation: CASSPQGLSTYEQYF.

The V and J genes are TRBV28 and TRBJ2-7; 7 positions match TRBD1. The V and J ends lost 7 bases and 6 bases, in that order; junction bases with no gene match: 3. This CDR3 is 11 amino acids long. CDR1 MDHEN and CDR2 SYDVKM come from the germline V gene. The chain's CDR3 is CASTRGREQYF. CDR3 bases: TGTGCCAGCACTAGGGGGCGCGAGCAGTACTTC.

This clone was picked up one time. The chain joins TRBV7-6 to TRBJ2-2; 8 bases agree with TRBD1. Germline CDR1 reads SGHVS; CDR2 reads FNYEAQ. V gave up 5 bases and J gave up 1 base; unmatched junction bases: 6. CDR3 length: 16 amino acids. CDR3 in amino acids: CASSPRQGKNTGELFF. In DNA form, the CDR3 reads TGTGCCAGCAGCCCCCGACAGGGGAAGAACACCGGGGAGCTGTTTTTT.

This clone was recorded a few times. This chain connects TRBV4-3 to TRBJ2-1; 9 nucleotides align to TRBD2. V shed 3 bases, J shed 4 bases, and the junction held 7 bases outside the gene matches. Per the germline V gene, CDR1 is LGHNA and CDR2 is YSLEER. This CDR3 spans 16 amino acids. In nucleotides, the CDR3 is TGCGCCAGCAGCCATACTGGTAGCGGGAGATACAATGAGCAGTTCTTC. It encodes CASSHTGSGRYNEQFF.

The genes are TRBV7-9 and TRBJ1-3, with no clear D. V was clipped by 0 bases and J by 2 bases, with 17 bases between them. From germline, CDR1 is SEHNR and CDR2 FQNEAQ (reference sequence). This CDR3 comprises 18 residues. The CDR3 nucleotides are TGTGCCAGCAGCTTAGCCTACCGAGGAATGAGGGCTGGAAACACCATATATTTT. It encodes CASSLAYRGMRAGNTIYF.

The rearrangement uses TRBV7-2 and TRBJ2-2; 10 bases fit TRBD2. Germline V gene sequence: CDR1 SGHTA, CDR2 FQGNSA. The J segment lost 6 bases and the V segment lost 4 bases, leaving 8 bases of the junction unmatched. The CDR3 contains 16 residues. CDR3 in amino acids: CASSSPASGGAGELFF. The CDR3 DNA reads TGTGCCAGCAGCTCCCCGGCTAGCGGGGGCGCCGGGGAGCTGTTTTTT.

The chain joins TRBV6-5 to TRBJ2-7; 7 bases map to TRBD1. This CDR3 is built from 13 residues. In germline, CDR1 is MNHEY, CDR2 SVGAGI. The V gene end was trimmed by 0 bases and the J gene end by 6 bases; junction bases not matched to a gene: 2. CDR3: CASSYSNRGEQYF. The CDR3 DNA reads TGTGCCAGCAGTTACTCGAACAGGGGCGAGCAGTACTTC.

The chain links TRBV7-9 to TRBJ2-3; D unclear. The germline V and J ends were trimmed by 4 bases and 1 base, with 9 bases remaining between them. This CDR3 is 14 amino acids long. Germline CDR1 SEHNR, CDR2 FQNEAQ (reference sequence). CDR3 amino acids: CASSSVSGTDTQYF. CDR3 in DNA: TGTGCCAGCAGCTCAGTCTCAGGCACAGATACGCAGTATTTT.

This clone was counted between two and nine times. The V and J genes are TRBV7-8 and TRBJ2-5; 8 bases are shared with TRBD1. The CDR3 loop spans 14 amino acids. V shed 8 bases, J shed 5 bases, and the junction held 10 bases outside the gene matches. CDR1 is SGHVS, CDR2 FQNEAQ, per germline. CDR3 region: CASGRGRGRETQYF. The CDR3 DNA is TGTGCCAGCGGCCGGGGCAGGGGGCGGGAGACCCAGTACTTC.

The rearrangement joins TRBV7-2 to TRBJ2-7; D is unresolved. The CDR3 totals 11 residues. V was shortened by 5 bases and J by 7 bases, with 9 bases between the two germline ends. CDR1 is SGHTA, CDR2 FQGNSA, per germline. CDR3 residues: CASSITKEQYF. Here the CDR3 DNA reads TGTGCCAGCAGCATAACAAAGGAGCAGTACTTC.

The chain links TRBV18 to TRBJ2-1; tentative D call: TRBD2 (5 bases). Trimming left V 5 bases short and J 7 bases short, with 12 bases between. Germline CDR1 is KGHSH and CDR2 is LQKENI. The CDR3 extends over 13 amino acids. The CDR3 nucleotides read TGTGCCAGCTCAAATTCCGGGAAGAATGAGCAGTTCTTC. It yields the protein CASSNSGKNEQFF.

This chain uses TRBV28 with TRBJ2-3; possibly TRBD1 for D (5 bases). Germline lookup yields CDR1 MDHEN and CDR2 SYDVKM. V was shortened by 3 bases and J by 4 bases, with 14 bases between the two germline ends. The CDR3 covers 15 residues. The CDR3 is CASSLVPGSADTQYF. DNA of the CDR3: TGTGCCAGCAGTTTGGTCCCAGGGTCGGCAGATACGCAGTATTTT.

V and J are TRBV7-6 and TRBJ2-1; 8 bases match TRBD2. Germline V gene data show CDR1 as SGHVS and CDR2 as FNYEAQ. The V segment lost 5 bases and the J segment 5 bases; nucleotides outside the gene matches: 11. The CDR3 consists of 16 residues. The CDR3 DNA reads as TGTGCCAGCAGCGCTGCCGTAACTAGCGGACACAATGAGCAGTTCTTC. Translating it yields CASSAAVTSGHNEQFF. The full variable domain, its missing parts supplied by reference TRBV7-6 and TRBJ2-1, is GAGVSQSPRYKVTKRGQDVALRCDPISGHVSLYWYRQALGQGPEFLTYFNYEAQQDKSGLPNDRFSAERPEGSISTLTIQRTEQRDSAMYRCASSAAVTSGHNEQFFGPGTRLTVL.

The V and J genes are TRBV6-6 and TRBJ1-5, with D possibly matching TRBD1 (5 bases). Germline V gene sequence: CDR1 MNHNY, CDR2 SVGAGI (reference sequence). Trimming stripped 4 bases from V and 6 bases from J, with 10 bases between. This CDR3 has 13 amino acids. The CDR3 DNA reads as TGTGCCAGCAGTTCCGCAGGGAGTCAGCCCCAGCATTTT. Translating gives CASSSAGSQPQHF.

The genes are TRBV28 and TRBJ1-5, with D tentatively TRBD1 (5 bases). V lost 8 bases and J lost 6, with 17 bases in between. Germline V gene sequence: CDR1 MDHEN, CDR2 SYDVKM. The CDR3 contains 14 residues. The CDR3 region has the DNA TGTGCCAGCGGGACGCCCCATGGGTTTCAGCCCCAGCATTTT. Residues: CASGTPHGFQPQHF.

The rearrangement joins TRBV28 to TRBJ2-3, with TRBD2 matching over 13 bases. The V gene's germline CDR1 is MDHEN and CDR2 SYDVKM. V shed 11 bases, J shed 2 bases, and the junction held 10 bases outside the gene matches. The CDR3 is made up of 16 amino acids. The CDR3 sequence is CAGAAGLAGPTDTQYF. The CDR3 DNA follows: TGTGCCGGGGCCGCGGGACTAGCGGGACCCACAGATACGCAGTATTTT.

This sequence joins TRBV2 and TRBJ1-1; D is uncertain. This CDR3 has 13 amino acids. The germline V gene has CDR1 SNHLY and CDR2 FYNNEI. V lost 4 bases and J 1 base, leaving 7 bases between the germline ends. The CDR3 is CASSVRSNTEAFF. CDR3 sequence (DNA): TGTGCCAGCAGTGTGCGGTCGAACACTGAAGCTTTCTTT.

CDR3 in amino acids: CASSLSIRVHEQYF. The CDR3 nucleotides read TGTGCCAGCAGCTTAAGTATCAGAGTCCACGAGCAGTACTTC. V and J are TRBV7-2 and TRBJ2-7; D gene unclear. The CDR3 runs 14 residues. Looked up from germline, CDR1 is SGHTA and CDR2 is FQGNSA. V lost 2 bases and J lost 5, with 13 bases in between.

The chain has TRBV11-2 and TRBJ2-7; D remains ambiguous. The CDR3 loop spans 16 amino acids. With 1 base removed from V and 3 bases from J, the gap between germline ends came to 16 bases. CDR1 and CDR2 (germline): SGHAT, FQNNGV. CDR3 in DNA: TGTGCCAGCAGCTTAGTCGTGAGTAGGGCTGACTACGAGCAGTACTTC. The encoded protein is CASSLVVSRADYEQYF.

V gene TRBV4-1 combines with J gene TRBJ2-7, with TRBD1 matching 8 bases. The V and J ends lost 4 bases and 3 bases, in that order; junction bases with no gene match: 2. In germline, CDR1 is MGHRA, CDR2 YSYEKL. The CDR3 is 13 amino acids. Here the CDR3 DNA reads TGCGCCAGCAGCCGGACAGGGATCTACGAGCAGTACTTC. Translating gives CASSRTGIYEQYF.

This clone was detected once. The rearrangement links TRBV30 to TRBJ1-5; no definite D call. Germline values: CDR1 GTSNPN, CDR2 SVGIG (reference sequence). The CDR3 totals 14 residues. V was cut by 2 bases and J by 1 base, with 9 bases left in between. This CDR3 reads CAWSRTTSNQPQHF. The CDR3 nucleotides read TGTGCCTGGAGTAGAACAACAAGCAATCAGCCCCAGCATTTT.

This chain links TRBV6-5 with TRBJ2-3; TRBD2 is a possible D gene (5 bases). Trimming removed 10 bases from V and 2 bases from J, with 16 bases in between. The V gene's germline CDR1 is MNHEY and CDR2 SVGAGI. The CDR3 is made up of 14 amino acids. CDR3 protein: CATISGDPTDTQYF. The CDR3 DNA sequence: TGTGCCACGATAAGCGGAGACCCCACAGATACGCAGTATTTT.